Presented here are 12 T cell receptor beta chains from one specimen sequenced in a study of STAT5B mutations in CD4+ large granular lymphocyte leukemia (dated by TCRdb to the early 2020s). Library prep was done by the immunoSEQ multiplex PCR assay. The table comes from immuneACCESS by way of TCRdb, which keeps in-frame sequences with V and J called. Part of the clones is missing from these tables; in studies checked, under half for an unresolved V gene and the rest for unknown reasons. This sample has tens of thousands of clones in its table, and 69% of those were observed once. About 3% of the sample goes to the ten largest clones. The specimen was CD4+ T cells from blood buffy coats. The receptors were sampled from a human donor in good health.

The rearrangement joins TRBV9 to TRBJ2-1; TRBD2 agrees at 7 bases. V gave up 2 bases and J gave up 0 bases; unmatched junction bases: 5. CDR3 length: 16 residues. Germline V gene lookup returns CDR1 SGDLS and CDR2 YYNGEE. The CDR3 is CASSVGGGSSYNEQFF. CDR3 bases: TGTGCCAGCAGCGTTGGGGGGGGGAGCTCCTACAATGAGCAGTTCTTC.

The J gene is TRBJ1-2, the V gene TRBV5-1; D gene unclear. CDR1 is SGHRS and CDR2 is YFSETQ in the germline V gene. This CDR3 region has 13 residues. Trimming took 2 bases from V and 3 from J, leaving 8 bases between them. The CDR3 DNA reads TGCGCCAGCAGCTTCGCCGCAGACTATGGCTACACCTTC. Its translation: CASSFAADYGYTF.

This rearrangement joins TRBV5-1 to TRBJ2-2; TRBD1 is a possible D gene (6 bases). Germline V lookup: CDR1 SGHRS, CDR2 YFSETQ. The CDR3 extends over 15 amino acids. Trimming removed 3 bases from V and 4 bases from J, with 13 bases in between. CDR3 protein: CASSSDSRSTGELFF. The CDR3 DNA follows: TGCGCCAGCAGCTCGGACAGTCGGAGCACCGGGGAGCTGTTTTTT.

This clone occurred a few times. J is TRBJ2-3 and V is TRBV5-4, with 9 bases fitting TRBD1. Losses at the gene ends were 6 bases for V and 2 bases for J; bases not matched to a gene: 16. This CDR3 has 18 residues. CDR1 is SGHNT and CDR2 is YYREEE in the germline V gene (reference sequence). DNA for the CDR3: TGTGCCAGCATCCCTGTCGGCCTACAGGGGGCTTTCACAGATACGCAGTATTTT. The encoded protein is CASIPVGLQGAFTDTQYF.

This clone was seen more than once but under ten times. Its ends do not fully match the called genes, so a read error is possible. The J gene is TRBJ2-7, the V gene TRBV2; tentatively, D is TRBD2 (6 bases). This CDR3 contains 14 residues. Germline V gives CDR1 SNHLY, CDR2 FYNNEI. Written as DNA, the CDR3 is TGTGCCAGCAGTGTTAGCGGAGTCTCCAACGAGCAGTACTTC. Protein sequence: CASSVSGVSNEQYF. The full variable domain, its missing parts supplied by reference TRBV2 and TRBJ2-7, is EPEVTQTPSHQVTQMGQEVILRCVPISNHLYFYWYRQILGQKVEFLVSFYNNEISEKSEIFDDQFSVERPDGSNFTLKIRSTKLEDSAMYFCASSVSGVSNEQYFGPGTRLTVT.

V is TRBV30 and J is TRBJ2-1, with 8 bases fitting TRBD2. The CDR3 consists of 14 residues. Germline CDR1 and CDR2: GTSNPN and SVGIG (reference sequence). V was pared by 5 bases and J by 9 bases, with 12 bases of the junction left unmatched. The CDR3 here is CAWVLSGGPLEQFF. CDR3 sequence (DNA): TGTGCCTGGGTATTAAGCGGGGGCCCCCTTGAGCAGTTCTTC.

The chain couples TRBV29-1 to TRBJ1-6; D is uncertain. CDR1 is SQVTM, CDR2 ANQGSEA, per germline. The CDR3 has 13 amino acids. Trimming cost V 4 bases and J 1 base, with 5 bases left between them. CDR3 amino acids: CSVGESYNSPLHF. CDR3 nucleotide sequence: TGCAGCGTTGGGGAATCCTATAATTCACCCCTCCACTTT.

This chain joins TRBV2 and TRBJ2-5, with D unclear. Trimming removed 3 bases from V and 4 bases from J, with 9 bases in between. Germline V lookup: CDR1 SNHLY, CDR2 FYNNEI. The length of the CDR3 is 13 residues. CDR3 residues: CASSDIAAETQYF. CDR3 bases: TGTGCCAGCAGTGATATCGCGGCAGAGACCCAGTACTTC.

V usage is TRBV5-5 and J usage is TRBJ1-5; maybe TRBD1 (6 bases). This CDR3 is 15 amino acids long. Trimming pared 0 bases from V and 5 bases from J, leaving 12 bases between. Germline V gives CDR1 SGHKS, CDR2 YYEKEE (reference sequence). This CDR3 is CASSLGGQVYQPQHF. Here the CDR3 DNA reads TGTGCCAGCAGCTTGGGGGGGCAGGTTTATCAGCCCCAGCATTTT. Variable domain in full (rest from reference TRBV5-5 and TRBJ1-5): DAGVTQSPTHLIKTRGQQVTLRCSPISGHKSVSWYQQVLGQGPQFIFQYYEKEERGRGNFPDRFSARQFPNYSSELNVNALLLGDSALYLCASSLGGQVYQPQHFGDGTRLSIL.

The chain combines TRBV2 with TRBJ2-1; 9 nucleotides line up with TRBD1. The CDR3 has 14 residues. From germline, CDR1 is SNHLY and CDR2 FYNNEI. V dropped 8 bases and J dropped 7; count of bases not matched to a gene: 9. This CDR3 reads CASGSFGTGNEQFF. The CDR3 coding sequence is TGTGCCAGCGGGTCGTTTGGGACAGGGAATGAGCAGTTCTTC.

The rearrangement joins TRBV10-2 to TRBJ2-4; D remains unclear. Trimming left V 9 bases short and J 8 bases short, with 14 bases between. The CDR3 covers 12 residues. Germline CDR1 is WSHSY and CDR2 is SAAADI. In DNA, the CDR3 is TGCGCCAGTTCTGGCCAGCAGGACATTCAGTACTTC. Translated, it gives CASSGQQDIQYF.

This rearrangement joins TRBV5-4 to TRBJ2-5; D unresolved. The ends were cut back, 0 bases at V and 5 bases at J, with 11 bases in the middle. The CDR3 length is 14 residues. Germline V gene lookup returns CDR1 SGHNT and CDR2 YYREEE (reference sequence). The CDR3: CASSLGGAPETQYF. CDR3 DNA sequence: TGTGCCAGCAGCTTGGGTGGAGCCCCGGAGACCCAGTACTTC.